Listed below are T cell receptor beta chains from one sample, sequenced in a study of blood T cell repertoires in COVID-19. Assay: immunoSEQ multiplex PCR; the TCRdb copy retains only in-frame clones and omits some. The sample yields about 230,000 clones, 70% to 90% seen once. Material: peripheral blood. These receptors came from a man aged 35 to 55 with acute or convalescent COVID-19. Each CDR3 is given with its conserved first and last residue. A D gene is named only where the DNA matches it firmly. Clone size is shown for a subset of rows, as once, few, many or a class of expanded clone.

clone size	V gene	J gene	D gene	CDR3 DNA	CDR3 protein
.	TRBV7-8	TRBJ1-1	.	TGTGCCAGCAGCTTTTGGGGGGGCCAGAATTCTGAAGCTTTCTTT	CASSFWGGQNSEAFF
.	TRBV5-1	TRBJ2-2	.	TGCGCCAGCAGCTTGGAGGCAGGGCGATTAGCCGGGGAGCTGTTTTTT	CASSLEAGRLAGELFF
.	TRBV19	TRBJ2-5	TRBD1	TGTGCCAGTAGTATTGAAGGACAGGGGGTTTTGGAGACCCAGTACTTC	CASSIEGQGVLETQYF
.	TRBV7-9	TRBJ1-1	.	TGTGCCAGCACTCGCAGGGGAGATATGAACACTGAAGCTTTCTTT	CASTRRGDMNTEAFF
.	TRBV21-1	TRBJ2-2	.	TGTGCCAGCAGCAAAGAGCTGAGGGATAACACCGGGGAGCTGTTTTTT	CASSKELRDNTGELFF
.	TRBV4-1	TRBJ1-2	TRBD1	TGCGCCAGCAGCCAAGATGGGACAGGGGGATCAGGGCGCTATGGCTACACCTTC	CASSQDGTGGSGRYGYTF
.	TRBV3-1/TRBV3-2	TRBJ2-3	TRBD2	TGTGCCAGCAGCCAAGACCCCCCAGGACTAGCGGGGGCGGGAGATACGCAGTATTTT	CASSQDPPGLAGAGDTQYF
.	TRBV11-2	TRBJ2-1	TRBD1	TGTGCCAGCAGCCTGGGACAGAAACCCTCCTACAATGAGCAGTTCTTC	CASSLGQKPSYNEQFF
.	TRBV6-1	TRBJ1-2	.	TGTGCCAGCAGTGAACGGACAGTCCGCTCTGGTGGCTACACCTTC	CASSERTVRSGGYTF
once	TRBV5-1	TRBJ1-2	.	TGCGCCAGCAGCCGGGCGGGGGACCCTTCATCCACCTTC	CASSRAGDPSSTF
once	TRBV7-8	TRBJ2-2	.	TGTGCCAGCAGCTTAAAGGGGCCAGAAAACACCGGGGAGCTGTTTTTT	CASSLKGPENTGELFF
.	TRBV6-1	TRBJ1-1	.	TGTGCCAGCAGTGAATTTTCAGGGAACACTGAAGCTTTCTTT	CASSEFSGNTEAFF
.	TRBV4-1	TRBJ1-1	.	TGCGCCAGCAGCCCTTACTCGGTGGGAGACACTGAAGCTTTCTTT	CASSPYSVGDTEAFF
once	TRBV5-8	TRBJ2-1	TRBD1	TGTGCCAGCAGCTTGGCCCGCAGGGGGCTGTACAATGAGCAGTTCTTC	CASSLARRGLYNEQFF
.	TRBV3-1/TRBV3-2	TRBJ1-1	.	TGTGCCAGCAGCCAAGGGGGGCAGGGGAACACTGAAGCTTTCTTT	CASSQGGQGNTEAFF
.	TRBV5-1	TRBJ1-6	.	TGCGCCAGCAGCTTGGGCAGGGGTGGTATGACTATAAATTCACCCCTCCACTTT	CASSLGRGGMTINSPLHF
.	TRBV2	TRBJ2-3	TRBD2	TGTGCCAGCAGTGGACTAGCCAGCACAGATACGCAGTATTTT	CASSGLASTDTQYF
.	TRBV6-5	TRBJ1-5	TRBD1	TGTGCCAGCAGGCGGGGACAGACCAATCAGCCCCAGCATTTT	CASRRGQTNQPQHF
.	TRBV28	TRBJ2-2	.	TGTGCCAGCAGGGCATTTAACACCGGGGAGCTGTTTTTT	CASRAFNTGELFF
.	TRBV13	TRBJ2-5	TRBD2	TGTGCCAGCAGCTTCACTAGCGGGGGACAAGAGACCCAGTACTTC	CASSFTSGGQETQYF
.	TRBV2	TRBJ1-5	.	TGTGCCAGCAATCGACAGACCAATCAGCCCCAGCATTTT	CASNRQTNQPQHF
.	TRBV25-1	TRBJ1-5	TRBD1	TGTGCCAGCAGTGTTGGGACAGGGAGTCAGCCCCAGCATTTT	CASSVGTGSQPQHF
.	TRBV10-3	TRBJ2-3	TRBD1	TGTGCCATCAGGACGACAGGGAACACAGATACGCAGTATTTT	CAIRTTGNTDTQYF
.	TRBV5-1	TRBJ1-1	.	TGCGCCAGCAGCTTGGCGGCAGGGGCGGATGAAGCTTTCTTT	CASSLAAGADEAFF
.	TRBV6-1	TRBJ2-5	.	TGTGCCAGCAGTGACAGGGGAGTAGAGACCCAGTACTTC	CASSDRGVETQYF
.	TRBV30	TRBJ2-6	.	TGTGCCTGGAGTGGAGGAATTGGGGCCAACGTCCTGACTTTC	CAWSGGIGANVLTF
.	TRBV11-3	TRBJ2-3	.	TGTGCCAGCAGCTTAGTTGGGCGTGGCTACACAGATACGCAGTATTTT	CASSLVGRGYTDTQYF
.	TRBV3-1/TRBV3-2	TRBJ2-3	.	TGTGCCAGCAGCCAAGATACGGGGACTGGTACGCAGTATTTT	CASSQDTGTGTQYF
.	TRBV6-5	TRBJ1-2	TRBD1	TGTGCCAGCAGTTACGGTCCGAGACAGGGAAACTATGGCTACACCTTC	CASSYGPRQGNYGYTF
.	TRBV5-1	TRBJ2-5	.	TGCGCCAGCAGCTTAGGACAGAAACAAGAGACCCAGTACTTC	CASSLGQKQETQYF
.	TRBV5-6	TRBJ2-1	.	TGTGCCAGCAGCTTGACGGTTTACAATGAGCAGTTCTTC	CASSLTVYNEQFF
.	TRBV27	TRBJ1-5	TRBD1	TGTGCCAGCAGTTTACACGGGCAGGGGGCATGGCAGCCCCAGCATTTT	CASSLHGQGAWQPQHF
.	TRBV19	TRBJ2-7	.	TGTGCCAGTAGTAAGGGGCAAAGTATCTACGAGCAGTACTTC	CASSKGQSIYEQYF
.	TRBV7-9	TRBJ1-2	TRBD1	TGTGCCAGCAGCTGGAAAGACAGGGACCGGGACTCTGGCTACACCTTC	CASSWKDRDRDSGYTF
once	TRBV5-1	TRBJ1-1	.	TGCGCCAGCAGCTTGTTCAGGGGTATGAACACTGAAGCTTTCTTT	CASSLFRGMNTEAFF
.	TRBV5-1	TRBJ1-4	TRBD1	TGCGCCAGCAGCCTGACAGGGGGCTATGAAAAACTGTTTTTT	CASSLTGGYEKLFF
once	TRBV19	TRBJ2-7	.	TGTGCCAGTAGTACCCGGGACTCCCGGAGCTCCTACGAGCAGTACTTC	CASSTRDSRSSYEQYF
.	TRBV28	TRBJ1-6	.	TGTGCCAGCAGTTTGGGTCAGGGGTCCTATAATTCACCCCTCCACTTT	CASSLGQGSYNSPLHF
.	TRBV4-3	TRBJ2-1	TRBD1	TGCGCCAGCAGCCAAGATTTAGTGGCAGGGGGCTACAATGAGCAGTTCTTC	CASSQDLVAGGYNEQFF
.	TRBV6-5	TRBJ2-7	.	TGTGCCAGCACCCAGGGATACTCCTACGAGCAGTACTTC	CASTQGYSYEQYF
.	TRBV18	TRBJ1-2	TRBD1	TGTGCCAGCTCACCATATGCCCTCGGGACAGAAAAACGTGGCTACACCTTC	CASSPYALGTEKRGYTF
.	TRBV4-3	TRBJ1-2	TRBD1	TGCGCCAGCAGCCAAGATCCCACAGGGGTTACGAACTATGGCTACACCTTC	CASSQDPTGVTNYGYTF
few	TRBV11-2	TRBJ1-1	.	TGTGCCAGCAGCTTATCTCCGGGGACTGAAGCTTTCTTT	CASSLSPGTEAFF
.	TRBV29-1	TRBJ1-3	TRBD1	TGCAGCGTTCAAACAGGGGGCTCTGGAAACACCATATATTTT	CSVQTGGSGNTIYF
.	TRBV24-1	TRBJ2-2	.	TGTGCCACCAGTGCTTCCGGGGAGCTGTTTTTT	CATSASGELFF
.	TRBV5-6	TRBJ1-1	TRBD1	TGTGCCAGCAGCCCGGAGACAGGGGCGAACACTGAAGCTTTCTTT	CASSPETGANTEAFF
.	TRBV5-8	TRBJ2-7	TRBD1	TGTGCCAGCAGCCTAAAAACAGGGGGGTTCCACGAGCAGTACTTC	CASSLKTGGFHEQYF
.	TRBV30	TRBJ1-1	TRBD1	TGTGCCAGGACAGGGGTTAACACTGAAGCTTTCTTT	CARTGVNTEAFF
.	TRBV3-1/TRBV3-2	TRBJ2-1	TRBD2	TGTGCCAGCAGCTCCCACGGGGCGGGGGGACAATACAATGAGCAGTTCTTC	CASSSHGAGGQYNEQFF
.	TRBV2	TRBJ2-3	TRBD1	TGTGCCAGCAGTGGGGACAGGGCGCGAGATACGCAGTATTTT	CASSGDRARDTQYF
.	TRBV5-5	TRBJ2-1	TRBD1	TGTGCCAGCAGGGAACCAGGGGGAGTAAATGAGCAGTTCTTC	CASREPGGVNEQFF
.	TRBV9	TRBJ1-1	.	TGTGCCAGCAGCGTAGATGGGGGCATGAACACTGAAGCTTTCTTT	CASSVDGGMNTEAFF
.	TRBV27	TRBJ1-4	TRBD1	TGTGCCAGCAGTCCAGGGGGCCTGGATGAAAAACTGTTTTTT	CASSPGGLDEKLFF
.	TRBV7-9	TRBJ1-6	.	TGTGCCAGCAACCTCCTTGCGACACCCCTCCACTTT	CASNLLATPLHF
.	TRBV24-1	TRBJ2-2	.	TGTGCCACCAGTGATTCAACAGCCGGGGAGCTGTTTTTT	CATSDSTAGELFF
.	TRBV9	TRBJ2-5	.	TGTGCCAGCAGCCCCAACCCTAGGGGGTTAGAGACCCAGTACTTC	CASSPNPRGLETQYF
.	TRBV7-2	TRBJ1-2	.	TGTGCCAGCAGCTTAGATTACCTAGACTATGGCTACACCTTC	CASSLDYLDYGYTF
.	TRBV7-2	TRBJ1-3	.	TGTGCCAGCAGCATGTACAGGTCCTCTGGAAACACCATATATTTT	CASSMYRSSGNTIYF
.	TRBV6-4	TRBJ2-1	TRBD2	TGTGCCAGCAGTGGGAGCGGGGGAGCTTACAATGAGCAGTTCTTC	CASSGSGGAYNEQFF